Below, 19 T cell receptor beta chains from the same sample are listed, as sequenced in a study of cytomegalovirus exposure and HLA in healthy donors. The study ran its PCR with 60 Vbeta and 13 Jbeta primers. TCRdb's table, derived via immunoSEQ multiplex PCR, lists solely in-frame clones and lacks some. The table has 150,000 to 200,000 clones, about four fifths seen once; the top ten hold around 7%. Sequenced: PBMCs. These receptors all come from a young man in good health and CMV-seropositive.

This chain links TRBV9 with TRBJ1-3, with 9 bases matching TRBD1. This CDR3 comprises 20 residues. V lost 4 bases, J lost 0 bases, and 17 bases stayed unmatched. The germline V gene encodes CDR1 SGDLS and CDR2 YYNGEE. The CDR3, as DNA: TGTGCCAGCAGCTCTTACCTAGCCGGGACAGGGCTACACTCTGGAAACACCATATATTTT. It is translated as CASSSYLAGTGLHSGNTIYF.

This clone was recorded a few times. The chain employs TRBV30 and TRBJ2-3, with 10 bases aligning to TRBD2. Germline V gene sequence: CDR1 GTSNPN, CDR2 SVGIG (reference sequence). The CDR3 runs to 17 residues. Unmatched junction bases numbered 8, after V lost 0 bases and J lost 2 bases. CDR3 bases: TGTGCCTGGAGTGTACGACGGCTAGCGGGAGTCACAGATACGCAGTATTTT. The encoded protein is CAWSVRRLAGVTDTQYF.

The chain carries TRBV19 and TRBJ2-3; tentatively, D is TRBD2 (6 bases). The CDR3 totals 14 residues. Germline-derived CDR1 and CDR2 are LNHDA and SQIVND (reference sequence). Trimming removed 4 bases from V and 2 bases from J, with 10 bases in between. The chain's CDR3 is CASSTLAATDTQYF. The CDR3 nucleotides are TGTGCCAGTAGTACCTTAGCGGCCACAGATACGCAGTATTTT.

The chain carries TRBV19 and TRBJ2-3; D possibly corresponds to TRBD2 (6 bases). CDR1 is LNHDA and CDR2 is SQIVND in the germline V gene (reference sequence). V lost 5 bases to trimming and J lost 6 bases, with 15 bases between them. This CDR3 has 14 residues. The CDR3 DNA reads TGTGCCAGTAGTGTAGCGGAGGCGGGGGATACGCAGTATTTT. Amino acids: CASSVAEAGDTQYF.

The CDR3 region has the DNA TGTGCCAGCAGCTTAAGGACAGTAATGAACACTGAAGCTTTCTTT. It translates to CASSLRTVMNTEAFF. This chain joins TRBV5-4 and TRBJ1-1; the D gene is possibly TRBD1 (6 bases). Trimming shortened V by 2 bases and J by 0 bases, and 11 bases separated the two germline ends. The CDR3 loop spans 15 amino acids. Germline V gives CDR1 SGHNT, CDR2 YYREEE (reference sequence).

Only a few counts were recorded for this clone. The chain joins TRBV4-3 to TRBJ1-2; no reliable D call. CDR1 is LGHNA and CDR2 is YSLEER in the germline V gene. Trimming took off 1 base at V and 2 bases at J, with 14 bases between the two ends. The CDR3 length is 16 residues. The DNA for the CDR3 is TGCGCCAGCAGCCAAGTTAGGTCAGGTTCGAACTATGGCTACACCTTC. It encodes CASSQVRSGSNYGYTF.

This clone was detected only a few times. The V gene is TRBV6-6, the J gene TRBJ1-2, with D unclear. Germline-derived CDR1 and CDR2 are MNHNY and SVGAGI (reference sequence). The V end was cut by 7 bases, the J end by 7 bases, with 25 bases between. The CDR3 extends over 16 amino acids. CDR3 in DNA: TGTGCCAGCACCCAATTCTTGATCGGGGAGCGCGGTGGCTACACCTTC. Protein sequence: CASTQFLIGERGGYTF.

Only a few counts were recorded for this clone. The rearrangement uses TRBV28 and TRBJ1-2; no reliable D call. This CDR3 spans 14 amino acids. V was trimmed by 6 bases and J by 4 bases, leaving 15 bases between them. Germline V lookup: CDR1 MDHEN, CDR2 SYDVKM. Here the CDR3 reads CASRTPETFYGYTF. In DNA, the CDR3 is TGTGCCAGCAGGACCCCGGAGACCTTCTATGGCTACACCTTC.

For this clone: One end of the junction varies from germline; a read error may be responsible. The chain recombines TRBV29-1 with TRBJ2-2, with D possibly being TRBD2 (5 bases). Germline V gene sequence: CDR1 SQVTM, CDR2 ANQGSEA. This CDR3 region has 13 residues. CDR3 DNA sequence: TGCAGCGTCGGTGGGGATTTGTCCGGGGAGCTGTTTTTC. Translation gives CSVGGDLSGELFF.

V and J are TRBV9 and TRBJ2-3; possible D gene TRBD2, 6 bases. V lost 0 bases, J lost 6 bases, and 20 bases lay in between. Looked up from germline, CDR1 is SGDLS and CDR2 is YYNGEE. This CDR3 contains 17 residues. The chain's CDR3 is CASSVVSGSGLSDTQYF. The CDR3 coding sequence is TGTGCCAGCAGCGTAGTTTCAGGTAGCGGCCTCTCCGATACGCAGTATTTT.

The V call is TRBV6-5, the J call TRBJ1-6; the D is unclear. The CDR3 loop spans 13 amino acids. The germline V gene encodes CDR1 MNHEY and CDR2 SVGAGI. Trimming cost V 0 bases and J 10 bases, with 7 bases left between them. CDR3 in amino acids: CASSYSVRSPLHF. As DNA, the CDR3 is TGTGCCAGCAGTTACTCCGTGCGATCACCCCTCCACTTT.

This clone has more than one count but fewer than ten. This CDR3 is CASSQAWTSGWGGELFF. The CDR3 DNA sequence: TGCGCCAGCAGCCAAGCCTGGACTAGCGGGTGGGGCGGGGAGCTGTTTTTT. The chain uses TRBV4-1 and TRBJ2-2, with 11 bases identical to TRBD2. The V segment lost 1 base and the J segment 7 bases; nucleotides outside the gene matches: 8. Germline-derived CDR1 and CDR2 are MGHRA and YSYEKL. The CDR3 is 17 amino acids.

This chain links TRBV7-9 with TRBJ2-1, with 10 bases fitting TRBD2. The ends lost 6 bases at V and 4 bases at J; junction bases unmatched: 6. This CDR3 region has 15 residues. Germline lookup yields CDR1 SEHNR and CDR2 FQNEAQ (reference sequence). CDR3 bases: TGTGCCAGCAGTTTTAGCGGGGGGCCTTACAATGAGCAGTTCTTC. Its translation is CASSFSGGPYNEQFF.

The gene calls are TRBV9 and TRBJ2-3; tentatively, D is TRBD1 (6 bases). The length of the CDR3 is 13 residues. V lost 0 bases and J lost 4, with 6 bases in between. Germline V lookup: CDR1 SGDLS, CDR2 YYNGEE. CDR3 sequence: CASSVGTADTQYF. CDR3 DNA: TGTGCCAGCAGCGTAGGGACAGCAGATACGCAGTATTTT.

This rearrangement joins TRBV9 to TRBJ2-1; a weak D match, TRBD2 (6 bases). V lost 0 bases and J 7 bases, leaving 14 bases between the germline ends. Germline lookup yields CDR1 SGDLS and CDR2 YYNGEE. The CDR3 spans 15 residues. CDR3 in DNA: TGTGCCAGCAGCGTAGAGCGGGTGGATAGGAATGAGCAGTTCTTC. Translated, it gives CASSVERVDRNEQFF.

The rearrangement uses TRBV7-9 and TRBJ1-1; 8 nucleotides line up with TRBD1. The CDR3 totals 16 residues. CDR1 and CDR2 (germline): SEHNR, FQNEAQ (reference sequence). The junction had 11 bases not matched to a gene; V was cut back by 4 bases and J by 4 bases. CDR3: CASSSPGGARATEAFF. The CDR3 DNA follows: TGTGCCAGCAGCTCGCCAGGGGGCGCGAGGGCCACTGAAGCTTTCTTT.

The rearrangement joins TRBV5-1 to TRBJ1-1, with D hard to call. The CDR3 has 15 amino acids. The germline V and J ends were trimmed by 4 bases and 0 bases, with 13 bases remaining between them. Per the germline V gene, CDR1 is SGHRS and CDR2 is YFSETQ. The CDR3 here is CASSLGPPMNTEAFF. CDR3 nucleotide sequence: TGCGCCAGCAGCCTAGGTCCGCCGATGAACACTGAAGCTTTCTTT.

A few counts support this clone. The chain joins TRBV19 to TRBJ2-5; D might be TRBD1 (6 bases). This CDR3 region has 15 residues. CDR1 is LNHDA, CDR2 SQIVND, per germline (reference sequence). V lost 1 base and J 2 bases, leaving 11 bases between the germline ends. In DNA form, the CDR3 reads TGTGCCAGTAGTATAGTTACAGGGCATCAAGAGACCCAGTACTTC. Its protein is CASSIVTGHQETQYF.

This chain joins TRBV10-2 and TRBJ1-5; unclear D gene. The CDR3 covers 13 residues. Trimming left V 7 bases short and J 0 bases short, with 7 bases between. The V gene's germline CDR1 is WSHSY and CDR2 SAAADI. The CDR3 DNA reads TGCGCCAGCACACGGGATAGCAATCAGCCCCAGCATTTT. It encodes CASTRDSNQPQHF.